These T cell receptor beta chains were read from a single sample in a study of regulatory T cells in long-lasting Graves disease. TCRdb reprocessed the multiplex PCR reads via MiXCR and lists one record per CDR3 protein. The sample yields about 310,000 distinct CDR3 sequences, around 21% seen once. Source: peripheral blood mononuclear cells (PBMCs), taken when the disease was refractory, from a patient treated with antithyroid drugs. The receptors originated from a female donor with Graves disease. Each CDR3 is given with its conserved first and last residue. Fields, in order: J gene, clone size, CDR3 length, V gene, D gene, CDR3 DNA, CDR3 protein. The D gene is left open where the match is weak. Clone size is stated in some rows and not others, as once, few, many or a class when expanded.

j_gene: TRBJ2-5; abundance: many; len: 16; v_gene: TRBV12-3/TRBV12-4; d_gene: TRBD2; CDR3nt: TGTGCCAGCAGTTTACTGCGGGAGGGCCGAGGGGAGACCCAGTACTTC; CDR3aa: CASSLLREGRGETQYF
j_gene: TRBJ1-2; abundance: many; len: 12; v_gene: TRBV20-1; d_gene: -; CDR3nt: TGCAGTGCTTCGACCTATAACTATGGCTACACCTTC; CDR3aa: CSASTYNYGYTF
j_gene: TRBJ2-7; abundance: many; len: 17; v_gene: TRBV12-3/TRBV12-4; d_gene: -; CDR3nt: TGTGCCAGCAGTTTAGGGGTAGCGCCAACCGTAACCTACGAGCAGTACTTC; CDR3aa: CASSLGVAPTVTYEQYF
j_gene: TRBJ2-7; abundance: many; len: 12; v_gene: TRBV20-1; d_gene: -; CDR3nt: TGCAGTGCTAGGACAGGATCCTACGAGCAGTACTTC; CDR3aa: CSARTGSYEQYF
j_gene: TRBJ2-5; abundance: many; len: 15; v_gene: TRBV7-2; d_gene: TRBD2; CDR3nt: TGTGCCAGCAGCCGCACTTGGACTAGCGTAGAGACCCAGTACTTC; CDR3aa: CASSRTWTSVETQYF
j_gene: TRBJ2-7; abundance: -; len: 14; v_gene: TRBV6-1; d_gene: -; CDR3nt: TGTGCCAGCAGAGATGGGGGGCAGGCCTACGAGCAGTACTTC; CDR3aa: CASRDGGQAYEQYF
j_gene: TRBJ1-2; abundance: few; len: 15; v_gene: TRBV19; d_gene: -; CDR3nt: TGTGCCAGTAGTATAGAACCGGAAGCTAACTATGGCTACACCTTC; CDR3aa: CASSIEPEANYGYTF
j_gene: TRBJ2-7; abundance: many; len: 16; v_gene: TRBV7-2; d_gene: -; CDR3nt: TGTGCCAGCAGCCCCCGAGTTGGTGGGGCCCCCTACGAGCAGTACTTC; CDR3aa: CASSPRVGGAPYEQYF
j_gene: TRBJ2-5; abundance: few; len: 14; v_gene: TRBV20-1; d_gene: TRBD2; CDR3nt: TGCAGTGCTGTCGCGGGAGCTCGCTCAGAGACCCAGTACTTC; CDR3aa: CSAVAGARSETQYF
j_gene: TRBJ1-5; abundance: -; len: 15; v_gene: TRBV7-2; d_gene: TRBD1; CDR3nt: TGTGCCAGCAGCTTAGGACAGGGGAGAGATCAGCCCCAGCATTTT; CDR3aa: CASSLGQGRDQPQHF
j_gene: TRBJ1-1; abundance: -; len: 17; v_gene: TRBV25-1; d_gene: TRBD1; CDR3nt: TGTGCCAGCAACCACCGGGACAGCACCACCCTGGACACTGAAGCTTTCTTT; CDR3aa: CASNHRDSTTLDTEAFF